This TCR beta chain emerged from a study of T cell responses to AZD1222 COVID-19 vaccine. CDR1 SGHTA and CDR2 FQGNSA come from the germline V gene. Trimming stripped 1 base from V and 3 bases from J, with 12 bases between. The CDR3 has 15 residues. The data were produced by immunoSEQ multiplex PCR, yet TCRdb's version contains in-frame clones alone and is incomplete. The sample lists about 130,000 clones; around nine tenths were seen once. This clone was observed a single time. J is TRBJ1-1 and V is TRBV7-2; D might be TRBD1 (5 bases). The sequences come from peripheral blood, collected 28 days after the second AZD1222 dose. The source is an adult who received the AZD1222 COVID-19 vaccine. CDR3 bases: TGTGCCAGCAGCTTAGTCGGGTTGGGGGACACTGAAGCTTTCTTT. This codes for CASSLVGLGDTEAFF.